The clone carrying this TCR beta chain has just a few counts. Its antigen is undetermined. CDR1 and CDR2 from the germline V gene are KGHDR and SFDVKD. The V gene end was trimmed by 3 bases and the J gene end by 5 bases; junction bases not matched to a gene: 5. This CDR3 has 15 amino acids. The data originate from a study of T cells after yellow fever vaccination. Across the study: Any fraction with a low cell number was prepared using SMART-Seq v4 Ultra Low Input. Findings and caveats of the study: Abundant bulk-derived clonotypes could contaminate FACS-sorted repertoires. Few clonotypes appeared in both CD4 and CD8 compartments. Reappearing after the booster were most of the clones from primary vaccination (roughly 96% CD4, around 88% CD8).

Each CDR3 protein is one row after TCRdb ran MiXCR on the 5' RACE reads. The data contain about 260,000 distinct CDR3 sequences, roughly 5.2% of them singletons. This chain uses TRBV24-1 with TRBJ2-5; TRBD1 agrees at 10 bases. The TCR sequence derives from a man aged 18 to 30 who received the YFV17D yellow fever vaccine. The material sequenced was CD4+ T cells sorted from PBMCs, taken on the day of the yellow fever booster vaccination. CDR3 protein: CATSDTRTGGETQYF. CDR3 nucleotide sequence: TGTGCCACCAGTGATACTAGGACAGGGGGGGAGACCCAGTACTTC.